A single sample is the source of the 12 T cell receptor beta chains below, sequenced in a study of T cells after yellow fever vaccination. MiXCR, run by TCRdb on the 5' RACE reads, gives a single entry per CDR3 protein. The table has a few hundred thousand distinct CDR3 sequences, 6.5% to 8.5% seen once. The specimen was CD4+ T cells sorted from PBMCs, collected 15 days after the yellow fever booster vaccination. These receptors were obtained from a man aged 25 to 40 who received the YFV17D yellow fever vaccine.

The V gene is TRBV6-2 or TRBV6-3, the J gene TRBJ1-1; the match to TRBD1 covers 12 bases. V dropped 2 bases and J dropped 13; count of bases not matched to a gene: 11. The CDR3 sequence is 15 residues long. Germline assignment: CDR1 MNHEY and CDR2 SVGEGT. The CDR3 region has the DNA TGTGCCAGCAGTTACCCGACCGGGACAGGGGGCAAAGGTTTCTTT. Its protein is CASSYPTGTGGKGFF.

The V call is TRBV30, the J call TRBJ2-3; TRBD2 agrees at 7 bases. Germline assignment: CDR1 GTSNPN and CDR2 SVGIG (reference sequence). The CDR3 has 14 residues. Unmatched junction bases numbered 4, after V lost 1 base and J lost 3 bases. CDR3 DNA sequence: TGTGCCTGGAGTGGTGGCGGGAGTACAGATACGCAGTATTTT. Translating it yields CAWSGGGSTDTQYF.

The table lists this clonotype with many counts. The chain is built from TRBV4-2 and TRBJ2-3, with TRBD2 matching 10 bases. The trim removed 1 base at V and 2 bases at J, leaving 9 bases unmatched. This CDR3 has 18 amino acids. Germline lookup yields CDR1 LGHNA and CDR2 YNFKEQ. For the CDR3, the DNA is TGTGCCAGCAGCCAAGTAGCTAGCGGGAGCGATTACACAGATACGCAGTATTTT. It encodes CASSQVASGSDYTDTQYF.

V is TRBV7-2 and J is TRBJ2-3; 7 bases map to TRBD2. Germline CDR1 is SGHTA and CDR2 is FQGNSA. The CDR3 runs to 14 residues. V was pared by 0 bases and J by 5 bases, with 2 bases of the junction left unmatched. The CDR3 spells CASSLAREIDTQYF. As DNA, the CDR3 is TGTGCCAGCAGCTTAGCGCGGGAGATAGATACGCAGTATTTT.

In its sample, this clonotype was seen a few times. CDR3 nucleotides: TGCGCCAGCAGCCGGAAGACAGGGGCCGGGGAGCTGTTTTTT. Translated, it gives CASSRKTGAGELFF. The V and J genes are TRBV5-1 and TRBJ2-2, with 8 bases matching TRBD1. CDR1 is SGHRS, CDR2 YFSETQ, per germline. V lost 4 bases, J lost 6 bases, and 5 bases stayed unmatched. The CDR3 spans 14 residues.

This clonotype was counted many times. This chain links TRBV6-5 with TRBJ2-3; D uncertain. V shed 2 bases and J shed 1 base, with 10 bases lying between them. Germline values: CDR1 MNHEY, CDR2 SVGAGI. The CDR3 extends over 15 amino acids. CDR3 DNA: TGTGCCAGCAGTTACAGCCAGGCGCGCACAGATACGCAGTATTTT. It codes for CASSYSQARTDTQYF.

The V gene is TRBV6-5, the J gene TRBJ2-1; possible D gene TRBD2, 6 bases. Germline V gene lookup returns CDR1 MNHEY and CDR2 SVGAGI. CDR3 length equals 16 residues. Trimming took off 0 bases at V and 7 bases at J, with 16 bases between the two ends. CDR3 sequence: CASSYSGRRGWNEQFF. CDR3 in DNA: TGTGCCAGCAGTTACTCCGGGCGACGGGGGTGGAATGAGCAGTTCTTC.

This clonotype showed up just a few times. This rearrangement joins TRBV18 to TRBJ2-6, with a possible D match to TRBD1 (5 bases). V was trimmed by 3 bases and J by 4 bases, leaving 16 bases between them. The CDR3 is 17 residues long. Germline V CDR1 and CDR2: KGHSH, LQKENI. Here the CDR3 reads CASSPGQSGPGANVLTF. The CDR3 DNA reads TGTGCCAGCTCACCGGGGCAGTCAGGGCCCGGGGCCAACGTCCTGACTTTC.

In its sample, this clonotype was seen many times. The CDR3 loop is CASSLNSGSADIQYF. The CDR3 DNA follows: TGCGCCAGCAGCCTAAATAGCGGGAGTGCGGACATTCAGTACTTC. The chain employs TRBV5-1 and TRBJ2-4, with 9 bases matching TRBD2. The germline V gene encodes CDR1 SGHRS and CDR2 YFSETQ. The CDR3 runs to 15 residues. The junction had 10 bases not matched to a gene; V was cut back by 4 bases and J by 8 bases.

This clonotype was seen more than once but under ten times. V and J are TRBV12-3 or TRBV12-4 and TRBJ1-4, with D hard to call. V was cut by 8 bases and J by 0 bases, with 13 bases left in between. This CDR3 has 15 residues. The DNA for the CDR3 is TGTGCCAGCGGGCCTAAATTTGCAACTAATGAAAAACTGTTTTTT. Protein sequence: CASGPKFATNEKLFF.

This clonotype turned up a few times. The chain links TRBV5-1 to TRBJ1-4; D possibly corresponds to TRBD1 (6 bases). The V and J ends lost 3 bases and 7 bases respectively, with 13 bases between them. CDR3 length equals 14 residues. The germline CDR1 and CDR2 sequences are SGHRS and YFSETQ. In nucleotides, the CDR3 is TGCGCCAGCAGCTCACAGGGTTTCGGTGAAAAACTGTTTTTT. Translation gives CASSSQGFGEKLFF.

Ten or more counts support this clonotype. The chain combines TRBV6-5 with TRBJ2-7; 8 positions match TRBD1. The CDR3 runs 16 residues. Germline V gene data show CDR1 as MNHEY and CDR2 as SVGAGI. V was clipped by 1 base and J by 2 bases; unmatched bases: 7. CDR3 sequence (DNA): TGTGCCAGCAGTTACTGGACAGGGACCACCACCTACGAGCAGTACTTC. Translated, it gives CASSYWTGTTTYEQYF.